This T cell receptor (beta chain) was obtained from a study of blood T cell repertoires in COVID-19. Across the whole study: Samples came from the United States, Italy and Spain, spanning acute and convalescent COVID-19. In each case, the material was cDNA or gDNA derived from T cells, B-cell-depleted T cells, or PBMCs.

Method: immunoSEQ multiplex PCR; TCRdb's copy keeps in-frame clones and lacks some. Found here are about 290,000 clones, around nine tenths of them singletons; the top ten hold 1.7%. Germline V gene data show CDR1 as SGHDN and CDR2 as FVKESK. V was pared by 0 bases and J by 7 bases, with 12 bases between. This CDR3 has 14 amino acids. The study recruited people aged roughly 18 to 100 years across roughly 23 US areas. Two negative PCRs, clearance, or symptom resolution characterized the recovered Cohort 3 donors. Sequences were obtained from PBMCs or T cells enriched from blood (not recorded which). The J gene is TRBJ1-2, the V gene TRBV14; D unresolved. The receptor was derived from a woman aged 35 to 49 who had recovered from COVID-19. The CDR3 region is CASSQDWKAGGYTF. The CDR3 bases are TGTGCCAGCAGCCAAGACTGGAAGGCGGGTGGCTACACCTTC. Together with reference TRBV14 and TRBJ1-2, the CDR3 gives the full variable domain: EAGVTQFPSHSVIEKGQTVTLRCDPISGHDNLYWYRRVMGKEIKFLLHFVKESKQDESGMPNNRFLAERTGGTYSTLKVQPAELEDSGVYFCASSQDWKAGGYTFGSGTRLTVV.